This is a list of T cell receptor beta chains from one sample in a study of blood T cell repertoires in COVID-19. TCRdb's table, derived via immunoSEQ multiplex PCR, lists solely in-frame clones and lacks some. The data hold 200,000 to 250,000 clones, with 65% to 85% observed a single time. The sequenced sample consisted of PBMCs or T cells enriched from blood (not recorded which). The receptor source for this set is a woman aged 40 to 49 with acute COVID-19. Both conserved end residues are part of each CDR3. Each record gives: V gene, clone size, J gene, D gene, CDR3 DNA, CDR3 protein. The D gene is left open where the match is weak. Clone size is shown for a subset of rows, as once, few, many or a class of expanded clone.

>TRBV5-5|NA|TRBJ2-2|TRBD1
TGTGCCAGCAGCTCTGGACAGGGGGCAAAGACCGGGGAGCTGTTTTTT
CASSSGQGAKTGELFF
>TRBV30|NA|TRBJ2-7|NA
TGTGCCTGGAGTGTATCAGACAGGGAGCAGTACTTC
CAWSVSDREQYF
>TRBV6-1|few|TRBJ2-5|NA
TGTGCCAGCAGTGAAGGAACCCGAACCGGGAGCCAAGAGACCCAGTACTTC
CASSEGTRTGSQETQYF
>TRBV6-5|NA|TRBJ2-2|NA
TGTGCCAGCAGTTACCGCGGGGTTATGCCCGGGGAGCTGTTTTTT
CASSYRGVMPGELFF
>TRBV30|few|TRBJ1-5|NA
TGTGCCTGGAGTTTCAGGGAAGGGCGGCCCCAGCATTTT
CAWSFREGRPQHF
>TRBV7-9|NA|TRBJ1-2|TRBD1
TGTGCCAGCAGCCCTACAGGGGGCGATCCGCGCTACACCTTC
CASSPTGGDPRYTF
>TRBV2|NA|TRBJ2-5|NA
TGTGCCAGCAGTGAAGTTCGAGGAGAGACCCAGTACTTC
CASSEVRGETQYF
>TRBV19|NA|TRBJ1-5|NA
TGTGCCAGTAGTATCATTCCCCAGCCCCAGCATTTT
CASSIIPQPQHF
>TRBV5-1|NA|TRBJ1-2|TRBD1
TGCGCCAGCAGCCCGACAGGGGATCGCGCTGGCTACACCTTC
CASSPTGDRAGYTF
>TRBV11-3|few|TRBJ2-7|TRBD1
TGTGCCAGCAGCTTAGGGGGGACCAGGGGGTCCCACGAGCAGTACTTC
CASSLGGTRGSHEQYF
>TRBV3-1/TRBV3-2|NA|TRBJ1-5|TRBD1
TGTGCCAGCAGCGCAGGGGGCGGCAATCAGCCCCAGCATTTT
CASSAGGGNQPQHF
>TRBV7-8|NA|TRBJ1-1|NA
TGTGCCAGCAGCTTAGGGGGGGGACCTTCCGCTGAAGCTTTCTTT
CASSLGGGPSAEAFF
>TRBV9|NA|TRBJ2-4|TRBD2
TGTGCCAGCAGCGTAGCTAGCGGGAGGGCCAATTACGCCAAAAACATTCAGTACTTC
CASSVASGRANYAKNIQYF
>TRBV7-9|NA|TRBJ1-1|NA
TGTGCCAGCAGCCCGAACATGAACACTGAAGCTTTCTTT
CASSPNMNTEAFF
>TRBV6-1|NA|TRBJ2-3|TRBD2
TGTGCCAGCAGTGAAGTAGTAGCGGGGAGGGATACGCAGTATTTT
CASSEVVAGRDTQYF
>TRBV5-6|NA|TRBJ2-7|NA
TGTGCCAGCAGCAAAGCAGGGGCCTACGAGCAGTACTTC
CASSKAGAYEQYF
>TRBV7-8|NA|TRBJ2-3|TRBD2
TGTGCCAGCAGCTTAGCGGGGGCGGGGGGAACAGATACGCAGTATTTT
CASSLAGAGGTDTQYF
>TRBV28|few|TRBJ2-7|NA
TGTGCCAGCGGGACACCAGCAGGGCAGTACTTC
CASGTPAGQYF
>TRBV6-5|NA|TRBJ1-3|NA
TGTGCCAGCAGTCAGACAGCGAGCTCTGGAAACACCATATATTTT
CASSQTASSGNTIYF
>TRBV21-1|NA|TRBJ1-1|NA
TGTGCCAGCAGCGACAGGGTCGACACTGAAGCTTTCTTT
CASSDRVDTEAFF
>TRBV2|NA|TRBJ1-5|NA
TGTGCCAGCAGAGAACAGGGTATCGGCAATCAGCCCCAGCATTTT
CASREQGIGNQPQHF
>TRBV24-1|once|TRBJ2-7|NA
TGTGCCACCAGTGATTTCGGAGGGTTTGACGAGCAGTACTTC
CATSDFGGFDEQYF
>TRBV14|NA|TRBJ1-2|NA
TGTGCCAGCAGCCAAGGTCAGTCCTATGGCTACACCTTC
CASSQGQSYGYTF
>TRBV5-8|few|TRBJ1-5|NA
TGTGCCAGCAGCTCTTCCTTTCTTCGTGGCAATCAGCCCCAGCATTTT
CASSSSFLRGNQPQHF
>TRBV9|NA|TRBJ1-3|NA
TGTGCCAGCAGCGCGACCGCCGCGACAGGTTCTGGAAACACCATATATTTT
CASSATAATGSGNTIYF
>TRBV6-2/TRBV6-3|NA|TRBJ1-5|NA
TGTGCCAGCAGTTACTCTTTGGAGGCCAATCAGCCCCAGCATTTT
CASSYSLEANQPQHF
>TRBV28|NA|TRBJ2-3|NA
TGTGCCAGCAGTTCAATTCAGAGCACAGATACGCAGTATTTT
CASSSIQSTDTQYF
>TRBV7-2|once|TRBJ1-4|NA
TGTGCCAGCAGCTTTCAAAGTAGGACAGATAATGAAAAACTGTTTTTT
CASSFQSRTDNEKLFF
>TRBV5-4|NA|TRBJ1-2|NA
TGTGCCAGCAGCCGTGACAGAAGTGGCTACACCTTC
CASSRDRSGYTF
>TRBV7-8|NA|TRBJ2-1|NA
TGTGCCAGCAGCCCGGCCTACAATGAGCAGTTCTTC
CASSPAYNEQFF
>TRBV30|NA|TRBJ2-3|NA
TGTGCCTGGGGTCGGGACATTCGCACAGATACGCAGTATTTT
CAWGRDIRTDTQYF
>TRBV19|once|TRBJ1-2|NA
TGTGCCAGTAGTATATCGGTAGGACAGCTCTATGGCTACACCTTC
CASSISVGQLYGYTF
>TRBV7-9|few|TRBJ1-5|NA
TGTGCCAGCAGCACAGACAGGTCTTTGAGTTTTGGCAATCAGCCCCAGCATTTT
CASSTDRSLSFGNQPQHF
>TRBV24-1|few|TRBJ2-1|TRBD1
TGTGCCACCAGTGATTGGACAGGGGGCAGGAATGAGCAGTTCTTC
CATSDWTGGRNEQFF
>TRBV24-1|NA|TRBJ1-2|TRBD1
TGTGCCACCAGTGGCGCAGGCCCGGACAGGGCGAACTATGGCTACACCTTC
CATSGAGPDRANYGYTF
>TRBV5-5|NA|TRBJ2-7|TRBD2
TGTGCCAGCAGCCTCCGCAGCGGGGGGGTGTTGTACGAGCAGTACTTC
CASSLRSGGVLYEQYF
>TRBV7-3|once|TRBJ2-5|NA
TGTGCCAGCAGCCCTGAGGGGAGCGGGGAGACCCAGTACTTC
CASSPEGSGETQYF
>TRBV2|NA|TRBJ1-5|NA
TGTGCCAGCACATACAGGTTTAGCAATCAGCCCCAGCATTTT
CASTYRFSNQPQHF
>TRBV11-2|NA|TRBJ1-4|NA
TGTGCCAGCAGCTACCGGAGGGGTGGCACAACTAATGAAAAACTGTTTTTT
CASSYRRGGTTNEKLFF
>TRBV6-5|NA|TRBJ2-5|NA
TGTGCCAGCACCCCGGGGGGCCCCGGGGAGACCCAGTACTTC
CASTPGGPGETQYF
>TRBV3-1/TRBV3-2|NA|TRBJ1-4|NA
TGTGCCAGCACCGCCGGGGGAAGTGAAAAACTGTTTTTT
CASTAGGSEKLFF